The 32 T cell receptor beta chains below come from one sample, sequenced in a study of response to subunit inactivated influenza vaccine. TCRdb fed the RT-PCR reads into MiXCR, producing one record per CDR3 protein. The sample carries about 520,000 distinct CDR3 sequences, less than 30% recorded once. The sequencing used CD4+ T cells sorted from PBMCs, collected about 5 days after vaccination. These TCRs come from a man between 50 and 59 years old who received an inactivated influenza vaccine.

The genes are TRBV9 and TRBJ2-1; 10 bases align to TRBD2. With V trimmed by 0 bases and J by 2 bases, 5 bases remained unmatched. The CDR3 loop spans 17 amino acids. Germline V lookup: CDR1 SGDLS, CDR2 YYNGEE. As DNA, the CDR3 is TGTGCCAGCAGCGTAGGGGGGACTAGCGAAACCTACAATGAGCAGTTCTTC. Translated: CASSVGGTSETYNEQFF.

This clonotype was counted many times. The CDR3 region is CASSQDMLAASYEQYF. CDR3 nucleotide sequence: TGTGCCAGCAGCCAAGATATGCTAGCGGCTTCCTACGAGCAGTACTTC. V and J are TRBV4-2 and TRBJ2-7; 7 nucleotides align to TRBD2. This CDR3 comprises 16 residues. The V gene's germline CDR1 is LGHNA and CDR2 YNFKEQ. V shed 0 bases and J 1 base; nucleotides not matched to a gene: 6.

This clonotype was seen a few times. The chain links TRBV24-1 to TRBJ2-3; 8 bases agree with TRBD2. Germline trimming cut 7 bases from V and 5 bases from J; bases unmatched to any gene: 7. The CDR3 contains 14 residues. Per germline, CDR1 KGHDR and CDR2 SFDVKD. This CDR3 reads CATSGTRGLDTQYF. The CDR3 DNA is TGTGCCACCAGCGGGACTAGGGGCCTAGATACGCAGTATTTT.

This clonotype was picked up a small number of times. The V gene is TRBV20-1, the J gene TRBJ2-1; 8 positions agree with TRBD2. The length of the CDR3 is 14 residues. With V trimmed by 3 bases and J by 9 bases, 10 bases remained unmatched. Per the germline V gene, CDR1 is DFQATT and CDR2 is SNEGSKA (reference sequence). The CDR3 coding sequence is TGCAGTGCTAGGAGCGGGAGCTTGGGGGGTGAGCAGTTCTTC. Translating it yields CSARSGSLGGEQFF.

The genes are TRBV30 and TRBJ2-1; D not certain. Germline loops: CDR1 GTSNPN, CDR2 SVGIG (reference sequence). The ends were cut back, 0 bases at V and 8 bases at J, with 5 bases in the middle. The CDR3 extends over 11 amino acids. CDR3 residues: CAWSVLDEQFF. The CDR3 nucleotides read TGTGCCTGGAGTGTACTGGATGAGCAGTTCTTC.

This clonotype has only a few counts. The CDR3 loop is CASSSPTSGRPQYF. DNA of the CDR3: TGTGCCAGCAGCAGCCCGACTAGCGGGAGGCCTCAGTACTTC. V usage is TRBV6-1 and J usage is TRBJ2-7, with 13 bases lining up with TRBD2. The CDR3 is 14 amino acids. Losses at the gene ends were 6 bases for V and 10 bases for J; bases not matched to a gene: 9. Germline V gene data show CDR1 as MNHNS and CDR2 as SASEGT.

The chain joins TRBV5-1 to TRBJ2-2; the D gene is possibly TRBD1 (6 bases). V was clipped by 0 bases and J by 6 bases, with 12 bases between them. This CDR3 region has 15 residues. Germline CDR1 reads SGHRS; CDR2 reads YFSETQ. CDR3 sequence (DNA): TGCGCCAGCAGCTTGGAACAGGGAACTGCCGGGGAGCTGTTTTTT. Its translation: CASSLEQGTAGELFF.

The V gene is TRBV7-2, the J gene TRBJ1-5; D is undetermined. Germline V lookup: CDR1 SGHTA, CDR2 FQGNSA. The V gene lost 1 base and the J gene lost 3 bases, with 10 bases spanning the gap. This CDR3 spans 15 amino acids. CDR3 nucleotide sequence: TGTGCCAGCAGCTTAGTAAGTCAGTTCAATCAGCCCCAGCATTTT. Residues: CASSLVSQFNQPQHF.

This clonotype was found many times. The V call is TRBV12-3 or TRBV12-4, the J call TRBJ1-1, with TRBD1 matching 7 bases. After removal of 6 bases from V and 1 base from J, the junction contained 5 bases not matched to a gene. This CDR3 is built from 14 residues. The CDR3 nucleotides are TGTGCCAGCAGCCAGGACAGGCGGAACACTGAAGCTTTCTTT. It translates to CASSQDRRNTEAFF.

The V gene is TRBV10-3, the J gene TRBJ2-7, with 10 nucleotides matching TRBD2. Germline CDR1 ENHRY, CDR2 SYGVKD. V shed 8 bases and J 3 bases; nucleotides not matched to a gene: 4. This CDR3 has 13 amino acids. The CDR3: CAIGAGGGYEQYF. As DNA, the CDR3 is TGTGCCATCGGAGCGGGAGGGGGCTACGAGCAGTACTTC.

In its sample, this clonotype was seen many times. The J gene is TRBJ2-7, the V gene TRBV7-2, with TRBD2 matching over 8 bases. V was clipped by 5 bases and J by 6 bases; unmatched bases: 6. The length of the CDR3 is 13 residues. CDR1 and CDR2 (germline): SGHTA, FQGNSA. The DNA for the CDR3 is TGTGCCAGCAGCCGAGGACTAGCCCTCGAGCAGTACTTC. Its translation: CASSRGLALEQYF.

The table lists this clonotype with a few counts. Here the CDR3 DNA reads TGTGCCAGCAGCTCTCGGAGAGTGCAAGAGACCCAGTACTTC. It encodes CASSSRRVQETQYF. V is TRBV7-2 and J is TRBJ2-5; D call uncertain. Germline V lookup: CDR1 SGHTA, CDR2 FQGNSA. This CDR3 has 14 residues. Trimming cost V 4 bases and J 2 bases, with 11 bases left between them.

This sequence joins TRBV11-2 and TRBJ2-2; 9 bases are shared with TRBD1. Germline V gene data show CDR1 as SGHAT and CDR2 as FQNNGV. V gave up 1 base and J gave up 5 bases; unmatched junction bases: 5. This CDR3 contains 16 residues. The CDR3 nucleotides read TGTGCCAGCAGCTTAGCTGGGACAGGGTTAACCGGGGAGCTGTTTTTT. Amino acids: CASSLAGTGLTGELFF. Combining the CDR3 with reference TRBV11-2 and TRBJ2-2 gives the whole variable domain EAGVAQSPRYKIIEKRQSVAFWCNPISGHATLYWYQQILGQGPKLLIQFQNNGVVDDSQLPKDRFSAERLKGVDSTLKIQPAKLEDSAVYLCASSLAGTGLTGELFFGEGSRLTVL.

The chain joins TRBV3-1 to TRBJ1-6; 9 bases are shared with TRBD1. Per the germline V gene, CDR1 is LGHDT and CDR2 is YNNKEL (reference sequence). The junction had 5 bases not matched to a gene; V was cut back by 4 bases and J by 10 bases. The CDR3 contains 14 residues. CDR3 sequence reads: CASSLGTGKSPLHF. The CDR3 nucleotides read TGTGCCAGCAGCCTCGGGACAGGGAAATCACCCCTCCACTTT.

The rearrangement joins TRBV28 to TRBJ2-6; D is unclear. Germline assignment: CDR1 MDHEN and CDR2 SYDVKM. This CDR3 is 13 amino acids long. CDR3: CTTQRSGANVLTF. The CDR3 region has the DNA TGTACCACACAGCGCTCTGGGGCCAACGTCCTGACTTTC.

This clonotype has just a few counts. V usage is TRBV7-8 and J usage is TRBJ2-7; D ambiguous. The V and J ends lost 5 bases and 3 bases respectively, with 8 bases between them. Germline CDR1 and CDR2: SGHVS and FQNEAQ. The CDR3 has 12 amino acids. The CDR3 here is CASSVGFYEQYF. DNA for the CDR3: TGTGCCAGCAGCGTGGGCTTCTACGAGCAGTACTTC.

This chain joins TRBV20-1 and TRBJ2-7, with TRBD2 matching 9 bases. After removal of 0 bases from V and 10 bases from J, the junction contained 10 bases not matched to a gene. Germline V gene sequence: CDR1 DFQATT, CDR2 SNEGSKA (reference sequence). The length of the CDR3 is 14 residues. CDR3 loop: CSARDRGASGDQYF. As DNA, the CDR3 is TGCAGTGCTAGAGATCGAGGGGCTAGCGGGGACCAGTACTTC.

This chain's CDR3 is CATSREELTGELFF. The CDR3, as DNA: TGTGCCACCAGCAGAGAAGAGCTGACCGGGGAGCTGTTTTTT. The rearrangement links TRBV15 to TRBJ2-2; D is undetermined. With 0 bases removed from V and 5 bases from J, the gap between germline ends came to 7 bases. This CDR3 contains 14 residues. CDR1 and CDR2 from the germline V gene are LNHNV and YYDKDF (reference sequence). Full variable domain (remainder filled in from reference TRBV15 and TRBJ2-2): DAMVIQNPRYQVTQFGKPVTLSCSQTLNHNVMYWYQQKSSQAPKLLFHYYDKDFNNEADTPDNFQSRRPNTSFCFLDIRSPGLGDTAMYLCATSREELTGELFFGEGSRLTVL.

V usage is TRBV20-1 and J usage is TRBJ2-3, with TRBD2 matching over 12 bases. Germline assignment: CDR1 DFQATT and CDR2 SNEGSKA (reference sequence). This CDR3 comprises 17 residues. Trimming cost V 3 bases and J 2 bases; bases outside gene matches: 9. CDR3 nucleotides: TGCAGTGCTAGGATGGCTAGCGGGAGGGCCCTCACAGATACGCAGTATTTT. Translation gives CSARMASGRALTDTQYF.

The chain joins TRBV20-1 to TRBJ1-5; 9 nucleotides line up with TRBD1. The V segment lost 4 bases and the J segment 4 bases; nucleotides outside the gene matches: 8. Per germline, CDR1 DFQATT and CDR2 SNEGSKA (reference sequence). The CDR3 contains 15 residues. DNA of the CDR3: TGCAGTGCTATAAGGACAGGGGCGAGGAATCAGCCCCAGCATTTT. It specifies CSAIRTGARNQPQHF.

As DNA, the CDR3 is TGCAGTGCCGTACTAGCGGGGGACCTTAAAAACATTCAGTACTTC. Its protein product is CSAVLAGDLKNIQYF. The gene calls are TRBV20-1 and TRBJ2-4, with 11 bases aligning to TRBD2. CDR1 DFQATT and CDR2 SNEGSKA come from the germline V gene (reference sequence). The J segment lost 4 bases and the V segment lost 6 bases, leaving 8 bases of the junction unmatched. The CDR3 is 15 residues long.

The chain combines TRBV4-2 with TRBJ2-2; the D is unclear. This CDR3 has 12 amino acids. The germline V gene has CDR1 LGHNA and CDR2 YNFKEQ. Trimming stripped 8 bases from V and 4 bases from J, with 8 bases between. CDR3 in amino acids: CASPSFTGELFF. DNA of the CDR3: TGTGCCAGCCCTTCCTTCACCGGGGAGCTGTTTTTT.

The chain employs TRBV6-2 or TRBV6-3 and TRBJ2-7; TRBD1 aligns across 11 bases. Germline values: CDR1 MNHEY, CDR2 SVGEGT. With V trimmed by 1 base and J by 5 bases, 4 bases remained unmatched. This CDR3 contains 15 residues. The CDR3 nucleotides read TGTGCCAGCAGTTACTATGGACAGGGGGCGAACGAGCAGTACTTC. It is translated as CASSYYGQGANEQYF.

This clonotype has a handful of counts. The CDR3 here is CASQTASQSAFF. CDR3 nucleotides: TGTGCCAGCCAAACGGCCAGCCAGTCGGCTTTCTTT. The chain is built from TRBV11-2 and TRBJ1-1; D uncertain. Germline V gives CDR1 SGHAT, CDR2 FQNNGV. V was shortened by 8 bases and J by 11 bases, with 18 bases between the two germline ends. This CDR3 comprises 12 residues.

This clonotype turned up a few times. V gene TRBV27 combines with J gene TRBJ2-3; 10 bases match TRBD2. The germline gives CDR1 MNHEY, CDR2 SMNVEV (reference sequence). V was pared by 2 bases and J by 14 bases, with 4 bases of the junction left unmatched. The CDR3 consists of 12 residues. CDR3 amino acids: CASSLPAGGLYF. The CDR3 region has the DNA TGTGCCAGCAGTTTACCAGCGGGGGGGCTGTATTTT.

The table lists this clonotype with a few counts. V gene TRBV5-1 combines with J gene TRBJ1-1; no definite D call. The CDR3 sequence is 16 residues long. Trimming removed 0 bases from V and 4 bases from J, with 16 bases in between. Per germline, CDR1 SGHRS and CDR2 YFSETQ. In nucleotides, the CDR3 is TGCGCCAGCAGCTTGGGTTTCGACCGTACTCTCACTGAAGCTTTCTTT. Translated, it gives CASSLGFDRTLTEAFF.

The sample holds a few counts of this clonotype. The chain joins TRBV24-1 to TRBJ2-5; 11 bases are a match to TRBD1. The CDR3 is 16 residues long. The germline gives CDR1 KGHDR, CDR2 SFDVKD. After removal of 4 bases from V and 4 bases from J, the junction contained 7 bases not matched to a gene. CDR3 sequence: CATSDAGTGGRETQYF. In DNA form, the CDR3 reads TGTGCCACCAGTGACGCCGGGACAGGGGGGCGAGAGACCCAGTACTTC.

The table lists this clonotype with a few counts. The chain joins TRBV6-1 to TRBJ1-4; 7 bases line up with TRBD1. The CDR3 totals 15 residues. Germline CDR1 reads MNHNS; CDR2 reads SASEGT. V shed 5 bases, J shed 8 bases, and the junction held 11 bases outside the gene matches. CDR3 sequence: CASSPTLTGTEKLFF. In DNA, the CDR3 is TGTGCCAGCAGTCCCACCCTGACAGGGACCGAAAAACTGTTTTTT.

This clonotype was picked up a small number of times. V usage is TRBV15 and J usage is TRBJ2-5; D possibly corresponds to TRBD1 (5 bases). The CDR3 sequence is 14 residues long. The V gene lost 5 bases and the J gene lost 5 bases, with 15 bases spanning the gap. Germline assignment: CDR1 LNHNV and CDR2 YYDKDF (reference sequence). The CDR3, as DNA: TGTGCCACCAGCCAGGGTGGGATCCGGGAGACCCAGTACTTC. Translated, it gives CATSQGGIRETQYF.

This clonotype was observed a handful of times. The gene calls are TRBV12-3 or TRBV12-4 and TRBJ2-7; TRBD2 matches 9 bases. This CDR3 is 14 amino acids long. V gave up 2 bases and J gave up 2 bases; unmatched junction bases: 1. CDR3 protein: CASSLSGRPYEQYF. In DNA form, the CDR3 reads TGTGCCAGCAGTTTAAGCGGGAGGCCCTACGAGCAGTACTTC.

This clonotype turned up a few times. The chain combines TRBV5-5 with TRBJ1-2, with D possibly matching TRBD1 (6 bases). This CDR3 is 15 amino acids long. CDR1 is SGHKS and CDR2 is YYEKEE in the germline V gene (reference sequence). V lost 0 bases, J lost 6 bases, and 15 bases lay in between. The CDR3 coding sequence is TGTGCCAGCAGCTTGGTGCCAACAGGGTGGAATGGCTACACCTTC. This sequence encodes CASSLVPTGWNGYTF.

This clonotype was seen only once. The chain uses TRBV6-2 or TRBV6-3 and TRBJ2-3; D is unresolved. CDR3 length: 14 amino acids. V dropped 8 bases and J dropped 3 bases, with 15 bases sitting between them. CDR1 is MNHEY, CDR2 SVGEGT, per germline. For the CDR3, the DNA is TGTGCCAGCCCGAACCCCGGATCAACAGATACGCAGTATTTT. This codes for CASPNPGSTDTQYF.